These T cell receptor beta chains were read from a single sample in a study of cytomegalovirus exposure and HLA in healthy donors. Clones were sequenced by immunoSEQ multiplex PCR, and TCRdb holds only the in-frame ones, with some missing. The sample lists some 170,000 clones; just under 80% were seen once. The sample was PBMCs. These receptors originate from a female donor in good health and CMV-seronegative. Each CDR3 is given with its conserved first and last residue. Each record gives: CDR3 DNA, CDR3 protein, V gene, CDR3 length, clone size, J gene, D gene. A D gene is named only where the DNA matches it firmly. Size is stated for part of the rows, as once, few or many counts, or as a class when the clone is expanded.

cdr3_nt: TGTGCCAGCAGGCGGACTAGCGGTGGGGTGGAGCAGTTCTTC; cdr3_aa: CASRRTSGGVEQFF; v_call: TRBV6-5; cdr3_length: 14; clone_size: .; j_call: TRBJ2-1; d_call: TRBD2
cdr3_nt: TGTGCCAGCAGCTTAGAAACAGGGCATTTT; cdr3_aa: CASSLETGHF; v_call: TRBV7-3; cdr3_length: 10; clone_size: .; j_call: TRBJ1-5; d_call: .
cdr3_nt: TGTGCCATCAGTGAGGCCAGGCGAAACATTCAGTACTTC; cdr3_aa: CAISEARRNIQYF; v_call: TRBV10-3; cdr3_length: 13; clone_size: .; j_call: TRBJ2-4; d_call: .
cdr3_nt: TGCGCCAGCAGCAAAGATGGGTCGGGCGCGGGTGGCTACACCTTC; cdr3_aa: CASSKDGSGAGGYTF; v_call: TRBV4-1; cdr3_length: 15; clone_size: .; j_call: TRBJ1-2; d_call: .
cdr3_nt: TGTGCCAGCAGTTACGAGAGGGTTACTTATAATTCACCCCTCCACTTT; cdr3_aa: CASSYERVTYNSPLHF; v_call: TRBV6-5; cdr3_length: 16; clone_size: .; j_call: TRBJ1-6; d_call: .
cdr3_nt: TGTGCCAGCAGTGTCCGCCGGTCTAGCACAGATACGCAGTATTTT; cdr3_aa: CASSVRRSSTDTQYF; v_call: TRBV2; cdr3_length: 15; clone_size: .; j_call: TRBJ2-3; d_call: .
cdr3_nt: TGTGCCAGCAGCAACTTAGTAGATACGCAGTATTTT; cdr3_aa: CASSNLVDTQYF; v_call: TRBV27; cdr3_length: 12; clone_size: .; j_call: TRBJ2-3; d_call: .
cdr3_nt: TGTGCCAGCAGTCCCAATATATGGGGGCCCACTAACTATGGCTACACCTTC; cdr3_aa: CASSPNIWGPTNYGYTF; v_call: TRBV27; cdr3_length: 17; clone_size: .; j_call: TRBJ1-2; d_call: .
cdr3_nt: TGTGCCAGCAGTGAAGGACTAGCGGGGGGGATCTACGAGCAGTACTTC; cdr3_aa: CASSEGLAGGIYEQYF; v_call: TRBV2; cdr3_length: 16; clone_size: few; j_call: TRBJ2-7; d_call: TRBD2
cdr3_nt: TGTGCCAGCGGGAGGATATTCCGGGACGGTCTGAACACTGAAGCTTTCTTT; cdr3_aa: CASGRIFRDGLNTEAFF; v_call: TRBV2; cdr3_length: 17; clone_size: .; j_call: TRBJ1-1; d_call: .
cdr3_nt: TGTGCCTGTAAGGGGTGGGGCACTGAAGCTTTCTTT; cdr3_aa: CACKGWGTEAFF; v_call: TRBV19; cdr3_length: 12; clone_size: .; j_call: TRBJ1-1; d_call: .
cdr3_nt: TGTGCCAGCAGCTTGCGACTACCAGCTAATCAGCCCCAGCATTTT; cdr3_aa: CASSLRLPANQPQHF; v_call: TRBV7-9; cdr3_length: 15; clone_size: .; j_call: TRBJ1-5; d_call: .
cdr3_nt: TGTGCCAGCAGTGCCGACAGGGGGCTAGGTAATGAAGCTTTCTTT; cdr3_aa: CASSADRGLGNEAFF; v_call: TRBV6-5; cdr3_length: 15; clone_size: .; j_call: TRBJ1-1; d_call: TRBD1
cdr3_nt: TGTGCCAGCAGCTTAGAAGGACAGGGCCAAGGGGAGCTGTTTTTT; cdr3_aa: CASSLEGQGQGELFF; v_call: TRBV7-2; cdr3_length: 15; clone_size: .; j_call: TRBJ2-2; d_call: TRBD1
cdr3_nt: TGCGCCAGCAGCTCCGACAGGGGCCCGAACACTGAAGCTTTCTTT; cdr3_aa: CASSSDRGPNTEAFF; v_call: TRBV5-1; cdr3_length: 15; clone_size: .; j_call: TRBJ1-1; d_call: TRBD1
cdr3_nt: TGTGCCAGTAGTATAGTTGGGGGACAGGGTGGTGGCTACACCTTC; cdr3_aa: CASSIVGGQGGGYTF; v_call: TRBV19; cdr3_length: 15; clone_size: .; j_call: TRBJ1-2; d_call: TRBD1
cdr3_nt: TGTGCCACCAACTACGGCGCGAGGACTGAAGCTTTCTTT; cdr3_aa: CATNYGARTEAFF; v_call: TRBV15; cdr3_length: 13; clone_size: .; j_call: TRBJ1-1; d_call: .
cdr3_nt: TGTGCCAGCAGTGAATTTGCGGACAGCACCGGGGAGCTGTTTTTT; cdr3_aa: CASSEFADSTGELFF; v_call: TRBV25-1; cdr3_length: 15; clone_size: few; j_call: TRBJ2-2; d_call: .
cdr3_nt: TGTGCCAGCAGCCCGGGGGGACTCAGGGGAGAGGAGCAGTTCTTC; cdr3_aa: CASSPGGLRGEEQFF; v_call: TRBV13; cdr3_length: 15; clone_size: once; j_call: TRBJ2-1; d_call: .
cdr3_nt: TGTGCCAGCAGCTTGGGCTTAAGCTCCTACGAGCAGTACTTC; cdr3_aa: CASSLGLSSYEQYF; v_call: TRBV13; cdr3_length: 14; clone_size: few; j_call: TRBJ2-7; d_call: .
cdr3_nt: TGTTCCAGCAGCCCCAATCCCATTGGACTAGCGGACAATGAGCAGTTCTTC; cdr3_aa: CSSSPNPIGLADNEQFF; v_call: TRBV7-9; cdr3_length: 17; clone_size: .; j_call: TRBJ2-1; d_call: TRBD2
cdr3_nt: TGTGCCAGCAGCGTGAGGGGGTCCGGGGAGCTGTTTTTT; cdr3_aa: CASSVRGSGELFF; v_call: TRBV9; cdr3_length: 13; clone_size: .; j_call: TRBJ2-2; d_call: .
cdr3_nt: TGTGCCAGCTCACCACCGACAGGGGAAAAGACTGAAGCTTTCTTT; cdr3_aa: CASSPPTGEKTEAFF; v_call: TRBV18; cdr3_length: 15; clone_size: .; j_call: TRBJ1-1; d_call: TRBD1
cdr3_nt: TGTGCCAGCAGCTCTACCGGGGGACAAGAGACCCAGTACTTC; cdr3_aa: CASSSTGGQETQYF; v_call: TRBV5-4; cdr3_length: 14; clone_size: .; j_call: TRBJ2-5; d_call: .
cdr3_nt: TGTGCCACCAGCAGAGATGTGGACACACCCACAAGGTACTTC; cdr3_aa: CATSRDVDTPTRYF; v_call: TRBV15; cdr3_length: 14; clone_size: once; j_call: TRBJ2-7; d_call: .
cdr3_nt: TGTGCCAGCAGCCCCGGACTAGCGGACTCCTACGAGCAGTACTTC; cdr3_aa: CASSPGLADSYEQYF; v_call: TRBV9; cdr3_length: 15; clone_size: .; j_call: TRBJ2-7; d_call: TRBD2
cdr3_nt: TGTGCCTGGAGGGAGCCTGGAAACACCATATATTTT; cdr3_aa: CAWREPGNTIYF; v_call: TRBV30; cdr3_length: 12; clone_size: .; j_call: TRBJ1-3; d_call: .
cdr3_nt: TGTGCCAGCAGCGACCGACTAGTGCGAGAGCAGTACTTC; cdr3_aa: CASSDRLVREQYF; v_call: TRBV7-8; cdr3_length: 13; clone_size: .; j_call: TRBJ2-7; d_call: .
cdr3_nt: TGTGCCTGGAGTGTCGTAGCGGGAGGGCCGAGGGATGAGCAGTTCTTC; cdr3_aa: CAWSVVAGGPRDEQFF; v_call: TRBV30; cdr3_length: 16; clone_size: .; j_call: TRBJ2-1; d_call: TRBD2
cdr3_nt: TGTGCCAGCAGTTTTCTTCTAGCGGGATCTACGTACGAGCAGTACTTC; cdr3_aa: CASSFLLAGSTYEQYF; v_call: TRBV27; cdr3_length: 16; clone_size: few; j_call: TRBJ2-7; d_call: TRBD2
cdr3_nt: TGCAGCGTTGAAGAGGGCAATACGCAGTATTTT; cdr3_aa: CSVEEGNTQYF; v_call: TRBV29-1; cdr3_length: 11; clone_size: .; j_call: TRBJ2-3; d_call: .
cdr3_nt: TGTGCCAGCTCACCGTTACAGGGTGGTGGATCACCCCTCCACTTT; cdr3_aa: CASSPLQGGGSPLHF; v_call: TRBV18; cdr3_length: 15; clone_size: .; j_call: TRBJ1-6; d_call: .
cdr3_nt: TGTGCCAGCAGCCTCCGACAGGGCCCGAACACCGGGGAGCTGTTTTTT; cdr3_aa: CASSLRQGPNTGELFF; v_call: TRBV13; cdr3_length: 16; clone_size: .; j_call: TRBJ2-2; d_call: TRBD1
cdr3_nt: TGTGCCAGCAGTTTACGACAGGCCTACGAGCAGTACTTC; cdr3_aa: CASSLRQAYEQYF; v_call: TRBV27; cdr3_length: 13; clone_size: .; j_call: TRBJ2-7; d_call: .
cdr3_nt: TGTGCCAGCAGCTTATGGACAGGAGTCTATAGCAATCAGCCCCAGCATTTT; cdr3_aa: CASSLWTGVYSNQPQHF; v_call: TRBV7-9; cdr3_length: 17; clone_size: once; j_call: TRBJ1-5; d_call: TRBD1
cdr3_nt: TGTGCCAGCAGCCCGGGGGGGCAGCATGAGCAGTTCTTC; cdr3_aa: CASSPGGQHEQFF; v_call: TRBV5-6; cdr3_length: 13; clone_size: .; j_call: TRBJ2-1; d_call: TRBD2
cdr3_nt: TGTGCCAGCAGGACCGGGAGGGACACCGGGGAGCTGTTTTTT; cdr3_aa: CASRTGRDTGELFF; v_call: TRBV7-9; cdr3_length: 14; clone_size: .; j_call: TRBJ2-2; d_call: TRBD2
cdr3_nt: TGTGCCAGCAAATCGACTAGCGGGGGGGAGACCCAGTACTTC; cdr3_aa: CASKSTSGGETQYF; v_call: TRBV2; cdr3_length: 14; clone_size: .; j_call: TRBJ2-5; d_call: TRBD2
cdr3_nt: TGTGCCAGCAGTTCCCCTCGTGGGGGCTTGACTGGAAACACCATATATTTT; cdr3_aa: CASSSPRGGLTGNTIYF; v_call: TRBV28; cdr3_length: 17; clone_size: .; j_call: TRBJ1-3; d_call: .
cdr3_nt: TGTGCCAGCAGTAAAGACTCCGGCGGTCAGCCCCAGCATTTT; cdr3_aa: CASSKDSGGQPQHF; v_call: TRBV2; cdr3_length: 14; clone_size: .; j_call: TRBJ1-5; d_call: .
cdr3_nt: TGTGCCAGCAGCCTAGAGTCCCAAACAGGGGGCTACAACGAGCAGTATTTC; cdr3_aa: CASSLESQTGGYNEQYF; v_call: TRBV7-9; cdr3_length: 17; clone_size: .; j_call: TRBJ2-7; d_call: TRBD1
cdr3_nt: TGTTCCAGCAGCTTATCGGGGGGCAACAGTGAGCAGTTCTTC; cdr3_aa: CSSSLSGGNSEQFF; v_call: TRBV7-9; cdr3_length: 14; clone_size: once; j_call: TRBJ2-1; d_call: .
cdr3_nt: TGTGCCACGAACGGTTTACGAGGAAGCTTCAATTATGGCTACACCTTC; cdr3_aa: CATNGLRGSFNYGYTF; v_call: TRBV19; cdr3_length: 16; clone_size: .; j_call: TRBJ1-2; d_call: .
cdr3_nt: TGTGCCAGCAGCGGTCATAGCTCCTACAATGAGCAGTTCTTC; cdr3_aa: CASSGHSSYNEQFF; v_call: TRBV5-4; cdr3_length: 14; clone_size: .; j_call: TRBJ2-1; d_call: .
cdr3_nt: TGTGCCAGCAGCGAGCAACCCCTGGGGCCCATAGCCAAAAACATTCAGTACTTC; cdr3_aa: CASSEQPLGPIAKNIQYF; v_call: TRBV9; cdr3_length: 18; clone_size: .; j_call: TRBJ2-4; d_call: .
cdr3_nt: TGTGCCAGTACACAGGGGATGGAGTTGAACACTGAAGCTTTCTTT; cdr3_aa: CASTQGMELNTEAFF; v_call: TRBV9; cdr3_length: 15; clone_size: .; j_call: TRBJ1-1; d_call: TRBD1
cdr3_nt: TGTGCCTGGAGCCAGGGGAGAGAGCAGTACTTC; cdr3_aa: CAWSQGREQYF; v_call: TRBV30; cdr3_length: 11; clone_size: .; j_call: TRBJ2-7; d_call: .
cdr3_nt: TGTGCCAGCAGCTTGCCACAGGGGTCATCCTACAATGAGCAGTTCTTC; cdr3_aa: CASSLPQGSSYNEQFF; v_call: TRBV5-4; cdr3_length: 16; clone_size: .; j_call: TRBJ2-1; d_call: TRBD1
cdr3_nt: TGTGCCAGCAGCCAAAGAGGAGTGCAGTACTTC; cdr3_aa: CASSQRGVQYF; v_call: TRBV16; cdr3_length: 11; clone_size: .; j_call: TRBJ2-7; d_call: .
cdr3_nt: TGTGCCAGCACCCACGGCGGGCCGCCCTACGAGCAGTACTTC; cdr3_aa: CASTHGGPPYEQYF; v_call: TRBV6-5; cdr3_length: 14; clone_size: .; j_call: TRBJ2-7; d_call: .
cdr3_nt: TGTGCCAGCAGGTCCTGGCCAACTAATGAAAAACTGTTTTTT; cdr3_aa: CASRSWPTNEKLFF; v_call: TRBV28; cdr3_length: 14; clone_size: .; j_call: TRBJ1-4; d_call: .
cdr3_nt: TGTGCCAGCAGCCGGGACTCCACAGATACGCAGTATTTT; cdr3_aa: CASSRDSTDTQYF; v_call: TRBV28; cdr3_length: 13; clone_size: .; j_call: TRBJ2-3; d_call: .
cdr3_nt: TGTGCCAGCTCACCGGGAGGTCGGGATGAGCAGTTCTTC; cdr3_aa: CASSPGGRDEQFF; v_call: TRBV18; cdr3_length: 13; clone_size: .; j_call: TRBJ2-1; d_call: .